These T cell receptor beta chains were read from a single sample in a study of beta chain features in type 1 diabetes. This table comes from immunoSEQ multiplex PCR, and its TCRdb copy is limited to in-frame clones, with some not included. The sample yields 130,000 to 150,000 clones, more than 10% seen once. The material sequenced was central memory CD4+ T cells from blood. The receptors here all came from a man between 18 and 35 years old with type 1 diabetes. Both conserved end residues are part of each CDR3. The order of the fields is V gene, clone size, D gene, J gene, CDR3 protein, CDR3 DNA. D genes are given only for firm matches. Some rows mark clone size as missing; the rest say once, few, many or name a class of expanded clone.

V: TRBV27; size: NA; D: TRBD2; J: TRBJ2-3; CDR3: CASSFRSGGRSTDTQYF; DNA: TGTGCCAGCAGTTTTCGGTCGGGGGGGAGGAGCACAGATACGCAGTATTTT
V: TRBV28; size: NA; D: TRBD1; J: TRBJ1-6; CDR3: CASSGTGISPLHF; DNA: TGTGCCAGCAGTGGGACAGGGATTTCACCCCTCCACTTT
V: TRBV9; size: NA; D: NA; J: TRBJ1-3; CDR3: CASSVAGQSGNTIYF; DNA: TGTGCCAGCAGCGTAGCTGGACAATCTGGAAACACCATATATTTT
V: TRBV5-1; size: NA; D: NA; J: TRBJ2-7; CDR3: CASSLGTALPEQYF; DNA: TGCGCCAGCAGCTTGGGAACGGCCTTACCCGAGCAGTACTTC
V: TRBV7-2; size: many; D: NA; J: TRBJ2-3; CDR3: CASTKDWRQDTQYF; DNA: TGTGCCAGCACCAAGGACTGGCGCCAGGATACGCAGTATTTT
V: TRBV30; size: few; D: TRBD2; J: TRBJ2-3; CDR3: CAWSITSGGTDTQYF; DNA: TGTGCCTGGAGTATTACTAGCGGGGGCACAGATACGCAGTATTTT
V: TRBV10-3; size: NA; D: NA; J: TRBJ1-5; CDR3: CAISDRGPSNQPQHF; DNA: TGTGCCATCAGTGACCGGGGTCCCAGCAATCAGCCCCAGCATTTT
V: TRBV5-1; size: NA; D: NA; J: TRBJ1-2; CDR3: CASSQTDSIYGYTF; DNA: TGCGCCAGCAGCCAAACGGACAGCATCTATGGCTACACCTTC
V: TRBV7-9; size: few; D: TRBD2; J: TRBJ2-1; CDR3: CASSLVPAGGYNEQFF; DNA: TGTGCCAGCAGCTTAGTCCCAGCGGGGGGCTACAATGAGCAGTTCTTC
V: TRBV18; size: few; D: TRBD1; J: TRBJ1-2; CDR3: CASSLSGQGAGGYTF; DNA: TGTGCCAGCTCCCTCTCGGGACAGGGGGCCGGAGGCTACACCTTC
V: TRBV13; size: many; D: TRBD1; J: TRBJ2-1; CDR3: CASSPDRGKAYNEQFF; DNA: TGTGCCAGCAGCCCAGACAGGGGAAAGGCCTACAATGAGCAGTTCTTC
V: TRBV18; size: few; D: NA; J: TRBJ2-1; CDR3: CASSAWDSGNEQFF; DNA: TGTGCCAGCTCGGCTTGGGACTCGGGGAATGAGCAGTTCTTC
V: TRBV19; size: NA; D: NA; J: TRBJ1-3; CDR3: CASNELRSGNTIYF; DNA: TGTGCCAGTAATGAGTTGCGCTCTGGAAACACCATATATTTT
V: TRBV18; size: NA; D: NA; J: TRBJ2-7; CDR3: CASSPPEGISGEQYF; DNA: TGTGCCAGCTCACCACCTGAAGGGATCTCAGGGGAGCAGTACTTC
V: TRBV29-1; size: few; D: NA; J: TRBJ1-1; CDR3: CSVGQGLNTEAFF; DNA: TGCAGCGTTGGGCAGGGGTTGAACACTGAAGCTTTCTTT
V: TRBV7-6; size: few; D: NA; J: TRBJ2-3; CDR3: CASSRGAGDTQYF; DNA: TGTGCCAGCAGCCGCGGGGCGGGGGATACGCAGTATTTT
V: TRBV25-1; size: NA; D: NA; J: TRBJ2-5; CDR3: CASSETREEETQYF; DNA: TGTGCCAGCAGTGAAACCAGGGAAGAAGAGACCCAGTACTTC
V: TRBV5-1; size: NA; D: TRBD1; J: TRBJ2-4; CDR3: CASSFVAGGANIQYF; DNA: TGCGCCAGCAGCTTTGTGGCAGGGGGCGCGAACATTCAGTACTTC
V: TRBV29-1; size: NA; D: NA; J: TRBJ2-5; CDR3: CSVGEWPEETQYF; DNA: TGCAGCGTTGGTGAATGGCCTGAAGAGACCCAGTACTTC
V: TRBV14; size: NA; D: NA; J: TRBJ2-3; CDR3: CASSQEDRPRDTQYF; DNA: TGTGCCAGCAGCCAAGAAGACAGGCCGCGGGATACGCAGTATTTT
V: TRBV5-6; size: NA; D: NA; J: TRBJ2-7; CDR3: CASSLPHSYEQYF; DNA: TGTGCCAGCAGCTTGCCTCACTCCTACGAGCAGTACTTC
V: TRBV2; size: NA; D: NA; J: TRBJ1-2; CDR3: CASSVSNYGYTF; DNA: TGTGCCAGCAGTGTTTCTAACTATGGCTACACCTTC